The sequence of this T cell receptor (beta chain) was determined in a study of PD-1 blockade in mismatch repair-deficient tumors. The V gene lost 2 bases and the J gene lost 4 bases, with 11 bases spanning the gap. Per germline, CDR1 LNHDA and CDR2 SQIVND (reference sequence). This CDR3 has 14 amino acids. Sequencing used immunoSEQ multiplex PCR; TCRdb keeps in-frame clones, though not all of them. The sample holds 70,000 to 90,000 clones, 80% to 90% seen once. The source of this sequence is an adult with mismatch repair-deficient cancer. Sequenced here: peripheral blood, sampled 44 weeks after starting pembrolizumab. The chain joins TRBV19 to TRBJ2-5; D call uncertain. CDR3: CASSILGSVETQYF. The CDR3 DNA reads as TGTGCCAGTAGTATACTGGGCTCGGTAGAGACCCAGTACTTC.